Here is one T cell receptor beta chain with its context. Antigen unknown. Clones were sequenced by immunoSEQ multiplex PCR, and TCRdb holds only the in-frame ones, with some missing. The profile shows 49,000 or so clones, approximately 82% of them singletons. This CDR3 spans 19 amino acids. V was trimmed by 0 bases and J by 2 bases, leaving 22 bases between them. Germline loops: CDR1 SGDLS, CDR2 YYNGEE. The sample is drawn from a study of OX40 agonist ivuxolimab in advanced cancers. Study-level background: It was permissible to have had prior anti-PD-1, anti-PD-L1 or anti-CTLA-4 therapy, and approximately 38% had some.

General study findings and limits: Which antigen the expanded peripheral T cells recognized is unknown.

The sequence was obtained from an adult with an advanced solid tumor such as melanoma, head and neck, liver or kidney cancer. The J gene is TRBJ2-3, the V gene TRBV9; D is perhaps TRBD1 (6 bases). Sample: CD4+ or CD8+ T cells sorted from blood, taken in a trial of the OX40 agonist ivuxolimab. CDR3 nucleotides: TGTGCCAGCAGCGTAGGAGGGGGTAGCCGGAATTGGGACACAGATACGCAGTATTTT. Its protein product is CASSVGGGSRNWDTDTQYF.